Each of the 9 T cell receptor beta chains below was sequenced from the same sample in a study of graft-versus-host responses after intestinal transplantation. Assay used: immunoSEQ multiplex PCR; TCRdb lists only in-frame clones, some missing. This table holds around 69,000 clones, roughly 90% found once. Their antigen targets remain unknown. The specimen comprised unstimulated CD8+ T cells sorted from spleen or lymph node cells, sampled before transplant. All receptors come from a human donor who was the organ donor for an intestinal transplant.

Note on this clone: Other DNA sequences in this sample translate to the same CDR3. V and J are TRBV6-5 and TRBJ1-1; D is unresolved. The germline V gene encodes CDR1 MNHEY and CDR2 SVGAGI. The CDR3 has 13 residues. V was clipped by 6 bases and J by 4 bases, with 12 bases between them. The CDR3 coding sequence is TGTGCCAGCAGCCCCACATCGGGCACTGAAGCTTTCTTT. Its translation is CASSPTSGTEAFF.

The chain uses TRBV27 and TRBJ1-2, with 7 positions matching TRBD1. Germline-derived CDR1 and CDR2 are MNHEY and SMNVEV (reference sequence). The CDR3 has 15 residues. V lost 5 bases to trimming and J lost 5 bases; unmatched junction nucleotides: 11. In DNA, the CDR3 is TGTGCCAGCAGTCCCATTGGGACAGATAATTATGGCTACACCTTC. It yields the protein CASSPIGTDNYGYTF.

J is TRBJ2-3 and V is TRBV29-1, with 9 bases fitting TRBD2. Losses at the gene ends were 3 bases for V and 3 bases for J; bases not matched to a gene: 4. The length of the CDR3 is 14 residues. Per germline, CDR1 SQVTM and CDR2 ANQGSEA. The CDR3 spells CSVDPSGVTDTQYF. In DNA form, the CDR3 reads TGCAGCGTTGATCCTAGCGGGGTAACAGATACGCAGTATTTT.

This chain connects TRBV5-6 to TRBJ2-3; 7 bases line up with TRBD1. Germline CDR1 SGHDT, CDR2 YYEEEE. The length of the CDR3 is 15 residues. Trimming at V came to 0 bases and at J to 2 bases, leaving 3 bases not matched to a gene. Written as DNA, the CDR3 is TGTGCCAGCAGCTTGGACAGGGGTTTCACAGATACGCAGTATTTT. Translating gives CASSLDRGFTDTQYF.

V gene TRBV4-2 combines with J gene TRBJ2-1, with 15 bases matching TRBD2. The germline V gene has CDR1 LGHNA and CDR2 YNFKEQ. J was trimmed by 7 bases and V by 4 bases; bases with no gene match: 2. The CDR3 has 15 residues. This CDR3 is CASSRGTSGGNEQFF. CDR3 sequence (DNA): TGTGCCAGCAGCCGAGGGACTAGCGGGGGGAATGAGCAGTTCTTC.

V usage is TRBV1 and J usage is TRBJ2-1; no DNA check was done on the table's D call, TRBD2. TRBV1 is a listed pseudogene. The CDR3 totals 10 residues. In nucleotides, the CDR3 is TGCACCAGCAGCCACTTCACGAGGTTCTTC. As protein: CTSSHFTRFF.

The chain employs TRBV6-5 and TRBJ2-5; a possible D gene is TRBD1 (6 bases). The germline gives CDR1 MNHEY, CDR2 SVGAGI. The CDR3 is 14 amino acids. V was pared by 5 bases and J by 1 base, with 11 bases between. This chain's CDR3 is CASSRTELQETQYF. Here the CDR3 DNA reads TGTGCCAGCAGTCGGACAGAACTCCAAGAGACCCAGTACTTC.

The chain recombines TRBV4-3 with TRBJ1-5; D ambiguous. CDR1 and CDR2 (germline): LGHNA, YSLEER. V was clipped by 2 bases and J by 2 bases, with 10 bases between them. The CDR3 runs to 15 residues. The CDR3 loop is CASSQFALGNQPQHF. The CDR3 DNA follows: TGCGCCAGCAGCCAATTTGCCTTAGGCAATCAGCCCCAGCATTTT.

On this clone: In the same sample, other DNA sequences code for this CDR3. The V and J genes are TRBV28 and TRBJ2-2, with D possibly matching TRBD1 (5 bases). Deletions cut 0 bases from V and 1 base from J, with 6 bases between. The CDR3 runs to 15 residues. CDR1 and CDR2 (germline): MDHEN, SYDVKM. CDR3 nucleotides: TGTGCCAGCAGTTTATGGGGGCAGAACACCGGGGAGCTGTTTTTT. It codes for CASSLWGQNTGELFF.